Sequencing of this T cell receptor (beta chain) was carried out in a study of blood T cell repertoires in COVID-19. Overall study context: Samples representing acute and convalescent COVID-19 were sourced from the United States, Italy and Spain.

Source study methods: Scientists estimated how many nucleated cells there were by amplifying reference gene primers. The method was immunoSEQ multiplex PCR; TCRdb's version includes in-frame clones alone and lacks a portion of them. V, J and clone size derive from that table, while D and trimming were established from the DNA sequence. The sample has some 240,000 clones; around four fifths are singletons. This clone showed up just once. During active infection, Seattle patients enrolled and were then monitored through disease. Source material: peripheral blood. This TCR came from a woman in her sixties or seventies with COVID-19, enrolled during active disease.

The CDR3, as DNA: TGTGCCAGCAGCCCCGGGACAGGGAATACAGATACGCAGTATTTT. Its protein product is CASSPGTGNTDTQYF. The genes are TRBV5-5 and TRBJ2-3; 9 nucleotides align to TRBD1. The CDR3 loop spans 15 amino acids. V was pared by 4 bases and J by 3 bases, with 6 bases of the junction left unmatched. Germline V gene lookup returns CDR1 SGHKS and CDR2 YYEKEE (reference sequence).